A single T cell receptor (beta chain) is shown here with its context. Its antigen is not yet known. Base qualities are missing; no much larger clone stands one base away. This entry comes from a study of OX40 agonist ivuxolimab in advanced cancers. Study-level background: Ivuxolimab was an agonistic, fully human IgG2 monoclonal antibody directed against OX40 (CD134), a costimulatory receptor. Peripheral TCRbeta sequencing aimed to test whether ivuxolimab altered TCR sequence diversity and caused clonal T-cell expansion. Prior anti-PD-1, anti-PD-L1 or anti-CTLA-4 therapy was permitted, and checkpoint inhibitors had been received by 40% to 50% of dose-escalation patients. Intravenous ivuxolimab was administered to patients every 2 weeks at six dose levels: 0.01, 0.1, 0.3, 1.5, 3 and 10 mg/kg. Of the roughly 51 dose-escalation patients, hepatocellular carcinoma was present in about 20, melanoma in roughly 15, renal cell carcinoma in 9 and head and neck cancer in 9. The paper reports the monotherapy dose-escalation portion (N ≈ 50 patients) of the phase I ivuxolimab trial. The dose-escalation cohort was roughly 87% male with a mean age of 60 years, ranging from roughly 23 to 79. Partial responses occurred in three dose-escalation patients, of whom one had hepatocellular carcinoma and two had cutaneous melanoma.

Patients with a history of autoimmune disease or receiving systemic immunosuppression were excluded from the trial. Peripheral blood for TCR sequencing was collected from all dose cohorts at baseline, on cycle 4 day 1, and on cycle 7 day 1. The samples were taken from a phase I, first-in-human, multicenter, open-label dose-escalation trial of ivuxolimab. Adults with locally advanced or metastatic head and neck squamous cell, hepatocellular, melanoma or renal cell carcinoma were enrolled in the trial. CD4+ and CD8+ T cells were sorted separately from peripheral blood before TCR sequencing. The investigation overall reported the following: After ivuxolimab, CD8+ T cells had more expanded clones than CD4+ T cells on average. Which antigens the clonally expanded peripheral T cells were specific for was not determined. In partial responders in the 0.1-3.0 mg/kg groups, normalized peripheral clonal expansion was found to be among the lowest, especially among CD8+ T cells. Low levels of normalized T-cell clonal expansion were also seen in some patients who did not respond. At doses of 0.1 to 3.0 mg/kg, clonal expansion of both CD4+ and CD8+ T cells in blood was seen between baseline and week 6.

Genomic DNA was extracted from sorted cells for sequencing of the TCRbeta CDR3 region. The immunoSEQ Assay was used for sequencing of TCRbeta CDR3 regions. Drawn from immuneACCESS, this table holds only the in-frame rearrangements with V and J called that TCRdb kept. Clones are partly lost; checked studies trace under half to an unresolved V gene and leave the rest unexplained. The sample table holds fewer than 85,000 clones, of which about four fifths were seen once. Of the sample, approximately 5.1% falls within the top ten clones. The sample in question was CD4+ or CD8+ T cells sorted from blood, obtained in a trial of the OX40 agonist ivuxolimab. The source of this sequence is an adult with an advanced solid tumor such as melanoma, head and neck, liver or kidney cancer.

In nucleotides, the sequence is TGTGCCAGCAGTTTGAACTATGGCTACACCTTC. Its amino acids are CASSLNYGYTF. The V and J segments used are TRBV28 and TRBJ1-2; the D gene identity is not certain. V is shortened by 3 bases, J by 2 bases, and the region joining them spans 1 base. The CDR3 runs 11 amino acids, cysteine and phenylalanine included. Only CDR3 DNA is held: 33 bases, read in frame from base 1. Reading the germline V gene gives CDR1 MDHEN and CDR2 SYDVKM.